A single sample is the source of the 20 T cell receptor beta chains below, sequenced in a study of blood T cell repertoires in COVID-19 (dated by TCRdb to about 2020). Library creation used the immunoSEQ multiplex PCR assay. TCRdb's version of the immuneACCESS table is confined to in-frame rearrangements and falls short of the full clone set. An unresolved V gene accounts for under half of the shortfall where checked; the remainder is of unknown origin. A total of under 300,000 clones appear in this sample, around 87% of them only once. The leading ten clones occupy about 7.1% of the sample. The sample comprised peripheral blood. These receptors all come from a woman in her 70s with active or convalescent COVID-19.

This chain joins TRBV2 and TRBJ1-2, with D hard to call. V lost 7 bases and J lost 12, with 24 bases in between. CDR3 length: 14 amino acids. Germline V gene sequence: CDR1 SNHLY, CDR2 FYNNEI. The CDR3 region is CASTSRALSPWDTF. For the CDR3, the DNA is TGTGCCAGCACATCCCGAGCGCTCTCCCCTTGGGACACCTTC.

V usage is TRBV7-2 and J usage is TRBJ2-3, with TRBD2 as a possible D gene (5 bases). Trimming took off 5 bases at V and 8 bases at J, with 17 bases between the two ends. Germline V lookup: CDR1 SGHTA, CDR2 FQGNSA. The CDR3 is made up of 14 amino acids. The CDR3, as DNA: TGTGCCAGCAGCCCGTCGACCGCCGAGGGTACGCAGTATTTT. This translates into CASSPSTAEGTQYF.

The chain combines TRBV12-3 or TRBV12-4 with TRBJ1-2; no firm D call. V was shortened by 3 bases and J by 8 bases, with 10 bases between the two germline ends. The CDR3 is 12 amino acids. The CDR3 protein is CASSFPGRGYTF. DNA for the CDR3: TGTGCCAGCAGTTTCCCAGGCAGGGGCTACACCTTC.

The CDR3 DNA is TGCGCCAGCAGCCCCGGCGGGGGAGAGATGGGGGAGCAGTTCTTC. Translating it yields CASSPGGGEMGEQFF. The chain is built from TRBV5-1 and TRBJ2-1, with 7 bases lining up with TRBD2. The CDR3 consists of 15 residues. Trimming cost V 4 bases and J 10 bases; bases outside gene matches: 14. Per germline, CDR1 SGHRS and CDR2 YFSETQ.

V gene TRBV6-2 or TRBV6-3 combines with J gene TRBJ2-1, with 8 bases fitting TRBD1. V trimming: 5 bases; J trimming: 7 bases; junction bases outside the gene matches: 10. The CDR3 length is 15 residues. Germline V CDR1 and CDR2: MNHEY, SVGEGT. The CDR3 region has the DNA TGTGCCAGCAGTATCCACAGGGGGATCATGAATGAGCAGTTCTTC. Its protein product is CASSIHRGIMNEQFF.

DNA of the CDR3: TGTGCCAGCAGTCGCGGACAGGCCAACACTGAAGCTTTCTTT. Residues: CASSRGQANTEAFF. The V call is TRBV6-5, the J call TRBJ1-1, with 7 bases identical to TRBD1. This CDR3 spans 14 amino acids. V lost 5 bases and J lost 2; bases outside the gene matches: 5. Germline CDR1 MNHEY, CDR2 SVGAGI.

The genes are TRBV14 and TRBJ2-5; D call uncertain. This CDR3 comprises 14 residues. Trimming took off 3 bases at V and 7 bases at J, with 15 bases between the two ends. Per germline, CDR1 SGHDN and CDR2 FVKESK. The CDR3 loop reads CASSHLLDSATQYF. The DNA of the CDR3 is TGTGCCAGCAGCCACCTTCTAGATTCGGCGACCCAGTACTTC.

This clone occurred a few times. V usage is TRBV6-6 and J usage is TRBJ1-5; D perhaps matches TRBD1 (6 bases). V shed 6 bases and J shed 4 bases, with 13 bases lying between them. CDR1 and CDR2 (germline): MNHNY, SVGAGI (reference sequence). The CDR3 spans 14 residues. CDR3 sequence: CASSRSGANQPQHF. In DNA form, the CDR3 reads TGTGCCAGCAGCAGATCAGGGGCAAATCAGCCCCAGCATTTT.

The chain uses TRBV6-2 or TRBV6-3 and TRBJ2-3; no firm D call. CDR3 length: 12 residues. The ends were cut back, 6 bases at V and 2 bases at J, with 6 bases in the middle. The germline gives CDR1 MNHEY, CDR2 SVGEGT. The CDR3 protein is CASSSFTDTQYF. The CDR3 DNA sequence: TGTGCCAGCAGCTCATTCACAGATACGCAGTATTTT.

CDR3 DNA sequence: TGTGCCAGCACTGAAGTTGGAGCGGGGGCTTACAATGAGCAGTTCTTC. This codes for CASTEVGAGAYNEQFF. V is TRBV9 and J is TRBJ2-1; TRBD2 matches at 8 bases. Per germline, CDR1 SGDLS and CDR2 YYNGEE. Trimming took 6 bases from V and 4 from J; bases not matched to a gene: 12. This CDR3 has 16 residues.

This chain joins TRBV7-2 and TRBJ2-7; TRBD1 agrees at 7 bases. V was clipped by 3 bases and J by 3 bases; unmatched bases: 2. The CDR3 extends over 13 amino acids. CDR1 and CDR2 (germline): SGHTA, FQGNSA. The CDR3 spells CASSFRDSYEQYF. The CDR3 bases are TGTGCCAGCAGCTTTCGGGACAGCTACGAGCAGTACTTC.

CDR3 protein: CASSEYDYPRETQYF. The CDR3, as DNA: TGTGCCAGCAGTGAATATGACTACCCGCGGGAGACCCAGTACTTC. The chain uses TRBV25-1 and TRBJ2-5, with D tentatively TRBD2 (5 bases). Trimming took off 0 bases at V and 5 bases at J, with 13 bases between the two ends. CDR3 size: 15 residues. Per germline, CDR1 MGHDK and CDR2 SYGVNS.

In nucleotides, the CDR3 is TGTGCCAGCAGCCCTTCTCACGTCGGGGGTTTCCGCCCTAATGAAAAACTGTTTTTT. Its translation: CASSPSHVGGFRPNEKLFF. V and J are TRBV11-2 and TRBJ1-4; a weak D match, TRBD1 (5 bases). The germline V and J ends were trimmed by 5 bases and 3 bases, with 25 bases remaining between them. The CDR3 has 19 residues. Germline CDR1 SGHAT, CDR2 FQNNGV.

The CDR3 loop reads CASSQRLPSADTQYF. The CDR3 nucleotides are TGTGCCAGCAGCCAACGCCTGCCCAGCGCAGATACGCAGTATTTT. This chain connects TRBV14 to TRBJ2-3; D gene uncertain. There are 15 residues in the CDR3. V lost 2 bases, J lost 4 bases, and 13 bases lay in between. Germline CDR1 reads SGHDN; CDR2 reads FVKESK.

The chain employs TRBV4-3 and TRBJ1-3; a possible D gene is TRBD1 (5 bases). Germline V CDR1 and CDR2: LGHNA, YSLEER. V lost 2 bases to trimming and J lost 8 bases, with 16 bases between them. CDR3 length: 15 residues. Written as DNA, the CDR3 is TGCGCCAGCAGCCAACAGTGGGCGTGGGGCGACACCATATATTTT. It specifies CASSQQWAWGDTIYF.

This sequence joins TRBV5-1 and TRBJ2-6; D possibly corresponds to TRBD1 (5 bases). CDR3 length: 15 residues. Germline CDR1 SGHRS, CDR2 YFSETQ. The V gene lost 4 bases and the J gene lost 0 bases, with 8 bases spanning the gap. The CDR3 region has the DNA TGCGCCAGCAGCGCCCAGGGCTCTGGGGCCAACGTCCTGACTTTC. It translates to CASSAQGSGANVLTF.

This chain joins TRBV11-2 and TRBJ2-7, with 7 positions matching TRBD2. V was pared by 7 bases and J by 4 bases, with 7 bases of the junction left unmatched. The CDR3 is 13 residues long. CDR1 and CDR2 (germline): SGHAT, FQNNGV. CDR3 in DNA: TGTGCCAGCACCGGGGGGACTTATTACGAGCAGTACTTC. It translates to CASTGGTYYEQYF.

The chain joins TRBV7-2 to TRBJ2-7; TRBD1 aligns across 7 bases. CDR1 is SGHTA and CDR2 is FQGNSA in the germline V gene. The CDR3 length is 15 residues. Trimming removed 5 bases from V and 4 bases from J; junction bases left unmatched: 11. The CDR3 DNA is TGTGCCAGCAGCCTTCTTAAGGGGGCGGGTTACGAGCAGTACTTC. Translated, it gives CASSLLKGAGYEQYF.

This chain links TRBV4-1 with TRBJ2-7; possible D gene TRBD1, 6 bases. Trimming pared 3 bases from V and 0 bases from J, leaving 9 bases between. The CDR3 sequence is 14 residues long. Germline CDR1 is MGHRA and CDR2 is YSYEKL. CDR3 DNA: TGCGCCAGCAGCCACTTGGACAGCTCCTACGAGCAGTACTTC. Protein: CASSHLDSSYEQYF.

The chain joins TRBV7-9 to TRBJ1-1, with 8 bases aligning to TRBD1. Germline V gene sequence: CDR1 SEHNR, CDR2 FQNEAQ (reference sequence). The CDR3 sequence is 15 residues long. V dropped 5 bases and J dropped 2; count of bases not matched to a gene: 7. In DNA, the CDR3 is TGTGCCAGCAGCCTGGACAGGGTAAAAAACACTGAAGCTTTCTTT. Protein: CASSLDRVKNTEAFF. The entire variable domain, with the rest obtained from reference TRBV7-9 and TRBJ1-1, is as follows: DTGVSQNPRHKITKRGQNVTFRCDPISEHNRLYWYRQTLGQGPEFLTYFQNEAQLEKSRLLSDRFSAERPKGSFSTLEIQRTEQGDSAMYLCASSLDRVKNTEAFFGQGTRLTVV.